These T cell receptor beta chains were read from a single sample in a study of cytotoxic CD8 clonotypes in ibrutinib-treated CLL. Here immunoSEQ multiplex PCR was the method, and the copy in TCRdb shows in-frame clones only, minus some. This sample yields 25,000 to 30,000 clones, of which 65% to 90% are seen a single time; 6.5% to 8% belongs to the top ten. The sample was PBMCs, taken after 24 months of ibrutinib treatment. The source is a human donor with chronic lymphocytic leukemia. Each CDR3 is given with its conserved first and last residue. A D gene is named only where the DNA matches it firmly. The listing skips clone size in some rows; elsewhere it reads once, few, many or a size class.

.	.	TRBV7-9	12	TRBJ2-3	CATLGLTDTQYF	TGTGCCACCTTGGGGTTAACAGATACGCAGTATTTT
.	.	TRBV10-3	13	TRBJ1-2	CAIRRELSGGYTF	TGTGCCATCAGGCGGGAGCTTAGTGGTGGCTACACCTTC
TRBD1	.	TRBV27	16	TRBJ1-1	CASKTGRQGVNTEAFF	TGTGCCAGCAAGACGGGGCGACAGGGGGTGAACACTGAAGCTTTCTTT
.	.	TRBV7-8	11	TRBJ1-3	CASSLGNTIYF	TGTGCCAGCAGCCTTGGAAACACCATATATTTT
TRBD1	.	TRBV7-9	15	TRBJ2-5	CASSFKGGAEETQYF	TGTGCCAGCAGCTTTAAAGGGGGCGCGGAGGAGACCCAGTACTTC
.	.	TRBV7-9	13	TRBJ2-2	CASSLDSTGELFF	TGTGCCAGCAGCTTAGACTCCACCGGGGAGCTGTTTTTT
TRBD1	.	TRBV5-4	14	TRBJ2-1	CASSLGQGWDEQFF	TGTGCCAGCAGCTTAGGACAGGGTTGGGATGAGCAGTTCTTC
TRBD2	.	TRBV5-1	15	TRBJ2-7	CASSLVAGGGYEQYF	TGCGCCAGCAGCTTGGTAGCGGGGGGTGGCTACGAGCAGTACTTC
TRBD1	.	TRBV19	15	TRBJ1-5	CASSTGTGGLGSQHF	TGTGCCAGTAGTACCGGGACAGGGGGTTTAGGGTCCCAGCATTTT
TRBD1	.	TRBV7-2	15	TRBJ1-3	CASSADRASGNTIYF	TGTGCCAGCAGCGCAGACAGGGCCTCTGGAAACACCATATATTTT
TRBD2	.	TRBV5-1	12	TRBJ2-7	CASSLKRGEQYF	TGCGCCAGCAGCTTAAAGCGGGGGGAGCAGTACTTC
.	.	TRBV6-1	13	TRBJ1-5	CAILGGSNQPQHF	TGTGCCATACTAGGGGGATCCAATCAGCCCCAGCATTTT
.	.	TRBV7-9	15	TRBJ2-1	CASKKEGGSLDEQFF	TGTGCCAGCAAAAAGGAGGGGGGATCCCTCGATGAGCAGTTCTTC
.	.	TRBV2	16	TRBJ2-7	CASRGFQIIRSYEQYF	TGTGCCAGCAGAGGGTTTCAGATTATCCGCTCCTACGAGCAGTACTTC
.	once	TRBV21-1	14	TRBJ1-1	CASSILDRATEAFF	TGTGCCAGCAGCATCTTGGACAGGGCCACTGAAGCTTTCTTT
.	.	TRBV14	14	TRBJ1-2	CASSQVGGDYGYTF	TGTGCCAGCAGCCAAGTCGGGGGCGACTATGGCTACACCTTC
.	.	TRBV9	15	TRBJ1-3	CASSLTGGSGNTIYF	TGTGCCAGCAGCCTCACGGGGGGCTCTGGAAACACCATATATTTT
.	.	TRBV10-2	14	TRBJ1-2	CASSETGQDYGYTF	TGCGCCAGCAGTGAGACAGGGCAAGACTATGGCTACACCTTC
.	.	TRBV7-9	13	TRBJ1-5	CASSPLEGQPQHF	TGTGCCAGCAGCCCATTAGAGGGTCAGCCCCAGCATTTT
TRBD1	.	TRBV29-1	13	TRBJ2-2	CSAGGADTGELFF	TGCAGCGCAGGGGGCGCAGACACCGGGGAGCTGTTTTTT
.	.	TRBV6-4	14	TRBJ2-2	CASSEDRGAGELFF	TGTGCCAGCAGTGAAGACCGCGGGGCCGGGGAGCTGTTTTTT
.	.	TRBV6-6	13	TRBJ1-2	CASRLAGRYGYTF	TGTGCCAGCAGGTTGGCAGGGCGCTATGGCTACACCTTC
.	.	TRBV6-5	14	TRBJ1-3	CASSSGRGGNTIYF	TGTGCCAGCAGTTCAGGACGAGGTGGAAACACCATATATTTT
TRBD2	.	TRBV10-3	15	TRBJ2-7	CAISESLGGTYEQYF	TGTGCCATCAGTGAGTCGCTGGGAGGGACCTACGAGCAGTACTTC
.	.	TRBV7-9	13	TRBJ2-5	CASSASYQETQYF	TGTGCCAGCAGCGCGTCGTACCAAGAGACCCAGTACTTC
.	.	TRBV11-2	14	TRBJ1-2	CASSLLGGLYGYTF	TGTGCCAGCAGCTTACTGGGGGGTTTATATGGCTACACCTTC
.	.	TRBV15	12	TRBJ1-1	CATRLMNTEAFF	TGTGCCACCAGGCTAATGAACACTGAAGCTTTCTTT
TRBD1	.	TRBV7-2	15	TRBJ2-1	CASSPDRGGYNEQFF	TGTGCCAGCAGCCCTGACAGGGGGGGGTACAATGAGCAGTTCTTC
.	few	TRBV28	12	TRBJ2-7	CASSLSSGTASF	TGTGCCAGCAGTTTATCCTCGGGGACGGCCAGCTTC
TRBD2	large	TRBV9	18	TRBJ2-6	CASSSSASGNVGANVLTF	TGTGCCAGCAGCTCCTCGGCTAGCGGGAACGTTGGGGCCAACGTCCTGACTTTC